This T cell receptor beta chain was captured in a study of cytomegalovirus exposure and HLA in healthy donors. General study points: The study put roughly 160 TCR beta chains on its list as cytomegalovirus-associated.

As for this clone: The antigen remains unidentified.

Trimming took off 3 bases at V and 4 bases at J, with 15 bases between the two ends. Germline V gene sequence: CDR1 MNHEY, CDR2 SMNVEV (reference sequence). This CDR3 spans 15 amino acids. PCR amplification relied on 60 Vbeta primers (plus 13 Jbeta primers). The method was immunoSEQ multiplex PCR; TCRdb's version includes in-frame clones alone and lacks a portion of them. Seen here are 150,000 to 200,000 clones, approximately 86% observed once, and the top ten hold approximately 1.5%. The chain is built from TRBV27 and TRBJ1-2; tentatively, D is TRBD1 (5 bases). This receptor was identified in a woman aged 18-30 years in good health and CMV-seronegative. Material for sequencing was PBMCs. This CDR3 reads CASSFGQGKFYGYTF. The CDR3 nucleotides read TGTGCCAGCAGTTTCGGGCAGGGCAAATTCTATGGCTACACCTTC.